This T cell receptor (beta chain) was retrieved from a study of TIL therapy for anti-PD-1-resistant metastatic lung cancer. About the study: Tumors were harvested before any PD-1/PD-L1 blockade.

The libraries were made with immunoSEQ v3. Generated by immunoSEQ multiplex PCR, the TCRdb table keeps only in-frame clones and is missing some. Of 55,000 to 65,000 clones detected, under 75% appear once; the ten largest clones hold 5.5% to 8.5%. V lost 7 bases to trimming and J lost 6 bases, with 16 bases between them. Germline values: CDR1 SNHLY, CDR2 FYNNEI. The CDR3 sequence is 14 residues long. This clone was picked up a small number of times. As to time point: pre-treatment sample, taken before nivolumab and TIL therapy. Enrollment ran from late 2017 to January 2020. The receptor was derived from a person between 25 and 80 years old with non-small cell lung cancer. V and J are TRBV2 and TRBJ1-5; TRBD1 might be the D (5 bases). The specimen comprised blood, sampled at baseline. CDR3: CASIGPQARQPQHF. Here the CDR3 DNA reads TGTGCCAGCATCGGACCACAGGCGCGTCAGCCCCAGCATTTT.